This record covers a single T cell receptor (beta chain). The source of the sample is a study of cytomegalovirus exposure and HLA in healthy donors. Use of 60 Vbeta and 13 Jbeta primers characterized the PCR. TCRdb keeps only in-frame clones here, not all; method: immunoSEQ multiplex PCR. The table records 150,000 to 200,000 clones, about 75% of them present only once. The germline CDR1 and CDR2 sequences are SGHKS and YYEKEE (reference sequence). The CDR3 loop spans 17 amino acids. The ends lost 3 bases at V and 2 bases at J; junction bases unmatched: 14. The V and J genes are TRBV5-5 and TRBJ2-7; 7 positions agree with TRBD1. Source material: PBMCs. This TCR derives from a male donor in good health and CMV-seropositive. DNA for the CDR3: TGTGCCAGCAGCTCTCGCTTGACAGGGTATGAAGCCTACGAGCAGTACTTC. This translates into CASSSRLTGYEAYEQYF.